A single sample is the source of the 16 T cell receptor beta chains below, sequenced in a study of T-cell reconstitution after alpha-beta-depleted transplantation in children. Preparation of the TCRbeta library was carried out with unique molecular identifiers. Each CDR3 protein is one row after TCRdb ran MiXCR on the PCR reads. The data hold about 250,000 distinct CDR3 sequences, with roughly a quarter observed a single time. This sample comprised PBMCs, mostly from graft donor cells, obtained 360 days after TCRalphabeta/CD19-depleted stem cell transplant. Receptor source: a female patient between 2 and 15 years old who had a stem cell transplant for congenital amegakaryocytic thrombocytopenia, so the T cells may come from the graft donor.

This chain links TRBV20-1 with TRBJ2-7, with a possible D match to TRBD2 (5 bases). Germline CDR1 is DFQATT and CDR2 is SNEGSKA (reference sequence). Trimming pared 3 bases from V and 0 bases from J, leaving 9 bases between. The length of the CDR3 is 13 residues. CDR3: CSASPGSSYEQYF. CDR3 in DNA: TGCAGTGCTAGCCCGGGGAGCTCCTACGAGCAGTACTTC.

This clonotype was detected a few times. V and J are TRBV11-2 and TRBJ1-2; TRBD1 might be the D (5 bases). This CDR3 spans 14 amino acids. V lost 5 bases and J 6 bases, leaving 16 bases between the germline ends. CDR1 and CDR2 (germline): SGHAT, FQNNGV. CDR3 sequence (DNA): TGTGCCAGCAGCATCGTGAGGGGCAGGGATGGCTACACCTTC. Translating it yields CASSIVRGRDGYTF.

This clonotype was observed a single time. The rearrangement uses TRBV12-3 or TRBV12-4 and TRBJ1-2; TRBD1 might be the D (5 bases). V was trimmed by 5 bases and J by 5 bases, leaving 18 bases between them. The CDR3 extends over 15 amino acids. The chain's CDR3 is CASSDSRPGQYGYTF. The CDR3 DNA reads as TGTGCCAGCAGTGACAGCCGACCTGGCCAATATGGCTACACCTTC.

The V call is TRBV5-1, the J call TRBJ1-3; D gene unclear. V lost 0 bases and J lost 0, with 7 bases in between. From germline, CDR1 is SGHRS and CDR2 YFSETQ. The CDR3 is 15 residues long. CDR3 nucleotide sequence: TGCGCCAGCAGCTTGGGAGATTCCTCTGGAAACACCATATATTTT. Its protein is CASSLGDSSGNTIYF.

This clonotype appeared a few times. CDR3 sequence reads: CASSPSRTGGFTGELFF. The CDR3 region has the DNA TGTGCCAGCAGCCCAAGCCGGACAGGGGGCTTCACCGGGGAGCTGTTTTTT. The rearrangement links TRBV7-9 to TRBJ2-2; TRBD1 aligns across 11 bases. Germline V CDR1 and CDR2: SEHNR, FQNEAQ (reference sequence). V trimming: 5 bases; J trimming: 4 bases; junction bases outside the gene matches: 9. The CDR3 sequence is 17 residues long.

This clonotype was seen many times. This chain connects TRBV29-1 to TRBJ2-2; D possibly corresponds to TRBD2 (5 bases). The germline CDR1 and CDR2 sequences are SQVTM and ANQGSEA. The CDR3 contains 13 residues. V lost 2 bases and J 6 bases, leaving 10 bases between the germline ends. In DNA form, the CDR3 reads TGCAGCGTTGAATTAGCGTGGGCCGGGGAGCTGTTTTTT. Translated: CSVELAWAGELFF.

The table lists this clonotype with a few counts. CDR3 loop: CASSLAGQGGPDTQYF. The DNA of the CDR3 is TGTGCCAGCAGTTTAGCGGGACAGGGGGGCCCAGATACGCAGTATTTT. V usage is TRBV12-3 or TRBV12-4 and J usage is TRBJ2-3; 11 bases fit TRBD1. Trimming at V came to 0 bases and at J to 4 bases, leaving 3 bases not matched to a gene. This CDR3 is 16 amino acids long.

The chain has TRBV28 and TRBJ2-5, with D perhaps TRBD1 or TRBD2 (6 bases each). The CDR3 has 14 amino acids. Trimming took 6 bases from V and 5 from J, leaving 16 bases between them. The V gene's germline CDR1 is MDHEN and CDR2 SYDVKM. CDR3 in amino acids: CASSLEGGPETQYF. The CDR3 nucleotides read TGTGCCAGCAGCCTGGAGGGGGGCCCGGAGACCCAGTACTTC. Using reference TRBV28 and TRBJ2-5 for the parts outside the CDR3, the full variable domain is DVKVTQSSRYLVKRTGEKVFLECVQDMDHENMFWYRQDPGLGLRLIYFSYDVKMKEKGDIPEGYSVSREKKERFSLILESASTNQTSMYLCASSLEGGPETQYFGPGTRLLVL.

The rearrangement joins TRBV27 to TRBJ2-7; perhaps D is TRBD1 or TRBD2 (7 bases each). The ends were cut back, 5 bases at V and 1 base at J, with 18 bases in the middle. CDR3 length equals 16 residues. Germline lookup yields CDR1 MNHEY and CDR2 SMNVEV (reference sequence). The CDR3 is CASSDRGTAGSYEQYF. The CDR3 region has the DNA TGTGCCAGCAGTGATCGAGGGACAGCGGGGTCCTACGAGCAGTACTTC.

This clonotype occurred a few times. The V and J genes are TRBV20-1 and TRBJ2-7; no reliable D call. Germline values: CDR1 DFQATT, CDR2 SNEGSKA (reference sequence). V was shortened by 3 bases and J by 2 bases, with 26 bases between the two germline ends. The length of the CDR3 is 18 residues. The CDR3 loop is CSASFLHPLTVLTYEQYF. In nucleotides, the CDR3 is TGCAGTGCTAGTTTCCTCCACCCCCTAACGGTCCTCACCTACGAGCAGTACTTC.

The chain joins TRBV7-2 to TRBJ2-7; no clear D gene. CDR1 and CDR2 from the germline V gene are SGHTA and FQGNSA. This CDR3 has 15 residues. Between the trimmed V and J ends, which lost 3 bases and 4 bases, there was a span of 16 bases. In DNA, the CDR3 is TGTGCCAGCAGCTTTCAGTGGGGTCCATCGTACGAGCAGTACTTC. It encodes CASSFQWGPSYEQYF.

The chain combines TRBV4-1 with TRBJ2-7; perhaps TRBD2 as D (5 bases). The CDR3 is made up of 14 amino acids. Germline CDR1 reads MGHRA; CDR2 reads YSYEKL. Trimming removed 2 bases from V and 0 bases from J, with 8 bases in between. CDR3 residues: CASSQYTSSYEQYF. The CDR3 DNA is TGCGCCAGCAGCCAATACACTAGCTCCTACGAGCAGTACTTC.

This rearrangement joins TRBV7-2 to TRBJ2-1; no reliable D call. The length of the CDR3 is 14 residues. V was clipped by 0 bases and J by 2 bases, with 5 bases between them. Germline V CDR1 and CDR2: SGHTA, FQGNSA. As DNA, the CDR3 is TGTGCCAGCAGCTTAGCGGTTCCCTACAATGAGCAGTTCTTC. As protein: CASSLAVPYNEQFF.

V gene TRBV20-1 combines with J gene TRBJ2-1; D is ambiguous. CDR1 is DFQATT and CDR2 is SNEGSKA in the germline V gene (reference sequence). Deletions cut 7 bases from V and 5 bases from J, with 21 bases between. The CDR3 consists of 15 residues. DNA for the CDR3: TGCAGTGTTAGCCTCCACCAACCGTCGCACAATGAGCAGTTCTTC. Its protein is CSVSLHQPSHNEQFF.

A few counts support this clonotype. In DNA, the CDR3 is TGTGCCAGCAGCCAACAGGGGATCGATGGCTACACCTTC. As protein: CASSQQGIDGYTF. The gene calls are TRBV7-9 and TRBJ1-2; 7 bases map to TRBD1. J was trimmed by 6 bases and V by 5 bases; bases with no gene match: 6. This CDR3 region has 13 residues. Germline CDR1 SEHNR, CDR2 FQNEAQ (reference sequence).

The chain is built from TRBV5-1 and TRBJ1-4, with no clear D. Germline assignment: CDR1 SGHRS and CDR2 YFSETQ. The CDR3 has 14 residues. The V gene lost 4 bases and the J gene lost 5 bases, with 12 bases spanning the gap. The CDR3: CASSPGQENEKLFF. CDR3 bases: TGCGCCAGCAGCCCGGGCCAAGAGAATGAAAAACTGTTTTTT.